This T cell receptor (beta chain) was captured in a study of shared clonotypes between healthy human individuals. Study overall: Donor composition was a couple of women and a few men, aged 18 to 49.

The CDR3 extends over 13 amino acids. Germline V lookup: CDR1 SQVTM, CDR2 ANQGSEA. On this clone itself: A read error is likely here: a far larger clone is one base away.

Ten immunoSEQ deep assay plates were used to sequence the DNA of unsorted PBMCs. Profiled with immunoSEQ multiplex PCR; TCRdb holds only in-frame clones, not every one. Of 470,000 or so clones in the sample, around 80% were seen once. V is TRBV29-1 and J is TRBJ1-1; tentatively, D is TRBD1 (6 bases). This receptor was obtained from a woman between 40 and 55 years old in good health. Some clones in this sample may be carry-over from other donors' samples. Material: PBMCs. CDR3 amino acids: CSVGTLLNTEALF. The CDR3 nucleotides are TGCAGCGTCGGGACACTTCTGAACACTGAAGCTCTCTTT.